This T cell receptor beta chain derives from a study of cytomegalovirus exposure and HLA in healthy donors. Study-level points and caveats: Further analysis was carried out later, and it showed several of the most significant clusters appearing linked to common viral pathogens.

PCR used 60 Vbeta primers and 13 Jbeta primers. TCRdb's copy holds only in-frame clones and misses some; the assay was immunoSEQ multiplex PCR. Of about 95,000 clones in the sample, 77% were seen once. Turning to this clone: Its antigen is not identified.

CDR3 length: 12 amino acids. The ends were cut back, 8 bases at V and 9 bases at J, with 17 bases in the middle. Germline CDR1 and CDR2: SQVTM and ANQGSEA. Sequencing was done on a sample of PBMCs. The chain carries TRBV29-1 and TRBJ2-1; the D is unclear. The clonotype comes from a woman between 40 and 50 years old in good health and CMV-seronegative. The CDR3 loop reads CSTESFEAEQFF. The CDR3 bases are TGCAGCACGGAGTCTTTTGAGGCTGAGCAGTTCTTC.